These 4 T cell receptor beta chains share one sample of origin, sequenced in a study of response to subunit inactivated influenza vaccine (dated by TCRdb to the late 2010s). Libraries were built with RT-PCR. Sequencing was performed on an Illumina HiSeq 2500. TCRdb reworked the public reads: Q25 trimming with fastp, MiXCR clone assembly, productive beta chains retained. Rows matching on CDR3 protein sequence are summarized as one entry with the most common DNA and genes. For this sample the table gives about half a million distinct CDR3 sequences, of which approximately 9.9% were detected only once. The top ten clonotypes cover more than 10% of the sample. This specimen's time point label, interpreted: approximately 47 days after influenza vaccine administration. The source material was PBMCs from blood, sampled 40 to 50 days after vaccination. The source is a man over 45 who received an inactivated influenza vaccine. Donor details come from another sample of the same person, matched by shared clones.

This clonotype appeared a few times. The chain employs TRBV5-1 and TRBJ2-1; possibly TRBD2 for D (6 bases). CDR1 SGHRS and CDR2 YFSETQ come from the germline V gene. The CDR3 spans 17 residues. Trimming shortened V by 4 bases and J by 8 bases, and 25 bases separated the two germline ends. In DNA, the CDR3 is TGCGCCAGCAGCACATACGGGCGGGGCACGAATTATGATGAGCAGTTCTTC. Translation: CASSTYGRGTNYDEQFF.

This clonotype was seen ten or more times. The chain couples TRBV20-1 to TRBJ2-7, with D possibly called TRBD1 or TRBD2 (7 bases each). V was shortened by 8 bases and J by 6 bases, with 20 bases between the two germline ends. The CDR3 runs to 13 residues. Germline CDR1 is DFQATT and CDR2 is SNEGSKA (reference sequence). CDR3 sequence (DNA): TGCAGTACATCCAGGGGGAGGGCCCCCGAGCAGTACTTC. Translated: CSTSRGRAPEQYF.

This clonotype was detected only a few times. V is TRBV3-1 and J is TRBJ2-4, with 7 bases fitting TRBD2. This CDR3 has 15 residues. Germline V gene data show CDR1 as LGHDT and CDR2 as YNNKEL (reference sequence). Losses at the gene ends were 0 bases for V and 5 bases for J; bases not matched to a gene: 4. The CDR3 nucleotides are TGTGCCAGCAGCCAAGATGGTCTAGCGGAAAACATTCAGTACTTC. As protein: CASSQDGLAENIQYF.

The chain uses TRBV7-2 and TRBJ2-3; D is unclear. Trimming took off 6 bases at V and 4 bases at J, with 14 bases between the two ends. CDR1 and CDR2 (germline): SGHTA, FQGNSA. The CDR3 has 14 residues. In DNA form, the CDR3 reads TGTGCCAGCAGTCAGAATCAGGTGCCAGATACGCAGTATTTT. Its translation is CASSQNQVPDTQYF.